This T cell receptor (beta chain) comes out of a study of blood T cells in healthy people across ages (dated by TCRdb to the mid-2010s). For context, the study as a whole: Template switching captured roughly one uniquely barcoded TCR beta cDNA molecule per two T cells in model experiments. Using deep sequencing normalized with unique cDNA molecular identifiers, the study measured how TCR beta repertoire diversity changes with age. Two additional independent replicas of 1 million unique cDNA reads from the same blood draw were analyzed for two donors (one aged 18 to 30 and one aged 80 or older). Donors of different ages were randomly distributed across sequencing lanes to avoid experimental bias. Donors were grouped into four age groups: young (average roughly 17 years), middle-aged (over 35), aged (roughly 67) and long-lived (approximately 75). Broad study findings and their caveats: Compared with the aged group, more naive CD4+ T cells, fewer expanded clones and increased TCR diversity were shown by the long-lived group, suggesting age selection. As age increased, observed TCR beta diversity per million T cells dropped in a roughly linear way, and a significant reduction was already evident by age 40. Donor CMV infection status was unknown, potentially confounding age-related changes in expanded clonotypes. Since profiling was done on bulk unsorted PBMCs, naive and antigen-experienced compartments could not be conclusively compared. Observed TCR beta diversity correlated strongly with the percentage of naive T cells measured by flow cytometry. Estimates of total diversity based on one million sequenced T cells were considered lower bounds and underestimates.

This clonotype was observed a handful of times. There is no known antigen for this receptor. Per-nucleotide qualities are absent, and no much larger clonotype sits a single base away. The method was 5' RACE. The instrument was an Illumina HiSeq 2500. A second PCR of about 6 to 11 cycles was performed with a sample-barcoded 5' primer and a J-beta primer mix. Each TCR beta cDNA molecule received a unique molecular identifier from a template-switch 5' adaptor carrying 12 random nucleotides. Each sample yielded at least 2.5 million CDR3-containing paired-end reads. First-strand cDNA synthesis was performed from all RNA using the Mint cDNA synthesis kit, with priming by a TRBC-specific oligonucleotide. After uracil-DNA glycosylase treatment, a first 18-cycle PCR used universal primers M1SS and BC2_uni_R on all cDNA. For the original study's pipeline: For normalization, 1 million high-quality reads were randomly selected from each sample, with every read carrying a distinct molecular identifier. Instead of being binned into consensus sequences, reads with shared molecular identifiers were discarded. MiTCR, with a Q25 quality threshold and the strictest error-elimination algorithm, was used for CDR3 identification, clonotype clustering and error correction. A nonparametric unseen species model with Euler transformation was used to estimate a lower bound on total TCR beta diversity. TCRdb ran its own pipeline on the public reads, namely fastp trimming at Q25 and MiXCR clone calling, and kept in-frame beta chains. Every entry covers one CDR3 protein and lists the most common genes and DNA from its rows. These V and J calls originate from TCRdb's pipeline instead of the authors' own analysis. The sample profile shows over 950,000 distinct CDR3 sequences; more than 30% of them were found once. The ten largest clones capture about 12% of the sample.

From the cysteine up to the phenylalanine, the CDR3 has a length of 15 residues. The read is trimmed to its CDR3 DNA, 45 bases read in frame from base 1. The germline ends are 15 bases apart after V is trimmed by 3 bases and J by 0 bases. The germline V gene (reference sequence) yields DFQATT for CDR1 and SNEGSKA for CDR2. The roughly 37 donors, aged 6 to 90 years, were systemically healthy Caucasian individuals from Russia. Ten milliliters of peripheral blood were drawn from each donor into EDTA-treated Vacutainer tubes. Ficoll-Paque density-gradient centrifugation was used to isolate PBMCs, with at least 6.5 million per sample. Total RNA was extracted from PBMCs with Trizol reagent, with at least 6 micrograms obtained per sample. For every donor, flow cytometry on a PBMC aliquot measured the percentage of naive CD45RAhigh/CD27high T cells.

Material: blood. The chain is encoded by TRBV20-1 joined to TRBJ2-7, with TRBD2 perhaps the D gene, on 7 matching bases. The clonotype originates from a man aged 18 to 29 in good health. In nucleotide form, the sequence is TGCAGTGCTAGGGGGGGAGGGGACATCTCCTACGAGCAGTACTTC. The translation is CSARGGGDISYEQYF.